The 7 T cell receptor beta chains below come from one sample, sequenced in a study of blood T cells in healthy people across ages. A second PCR of roughly 6 to 12 cycles used a sample-barcoded 5' primer and a J-beta primer mix. Each CDR3 protein gets one entry after TCRdb re-called the 5' RACE reads with MiXCR. Among over a million distinct CDR3 sequences, 35% to 45% were seen once, and the ten largest hold approximately 7.9%. Sequences were obtained from blood. These receptors all stem from a woman younger than 35 in good health.

V usage is TRBV6-6 and J usage is TRBJ1-1; maybe TRBD1 (6 bases). Germline CDR1 is MNHNY and CDR2 is SVGAGI (reference sequence). Trimming removed 5 bases from V and 1 base from J, with 11 bases in between. CDR3 length equals 14 residues. Written as DNA, the CDR3 is TGTGCCAGCAGTACCGACAGGTGGAACACTGAAGCTTTCTTT. Translating it yields CASSTDRWNTEAFF.

This chain connects TRBV6-1 to TRBJ1-2; tentatively, D is TRBD1 (6 bases). CDR1 and CDR2 (germline): MNHNS, SASEGT. CDR3 size: 15 residues. V lost 2 bases, J lost 6 bases, and 16 bases lay in between. CDR3 loop: CASSERSGQGDGYTF. CDR3 DNA sequence: TGTGCCAGCAGTGAACGCTCGGGACAAGGGGATGGCTACACCTTC.

J is TRBJ2-5 and V is TRBV11-2; D not certain. The CDR3 is 14 residues long. CDR1 SGHAT and CDR2 FQNNGV come from the germline V gene. Trimming pared 3 bases from V and 1 base from J, leaving 9 bases between. The CDR3 loop reads CASSFWTVQETQYF. CDR3 bases: TGTGCCAGCAGCTTCTGGACGGTCCAAGAGACCCAGTACTTC. Looking up the rest from reference TRBV11-2 and TRBJ2-5 gives the full variable domain: EAGVAQSPRYKIIEKRQSVAFWCNPISGHATLYWYQQILGQGPKLLIQFQNNGVVDDSQLPKDRFSAERLKGVDSTLKIQPAKLEDSAVYLCASSFWTVQETQYFGPGTRLLVL.

The sample holds a few counts of this clonotype. V gene TRBV2 combines with J gene TRBJ2-7; tentative D call: TRBD1 (6 bases). The CDR3 contains 13 residues. The germline V gene encodes CDR1 SNHLY and CDR2 FYNNEI. V was shortened by 7 bases and J by 3 bases, with 13 bases between the two germline ends. CDR3 nucleotide sequence: TGTGCCAGCACCAGCCAGGGGAACTACGAGCAGTACTTC. Protein product: CASTSQGNYEQYF.

In its sample, this clonotype was seen a few times. The rearrangement joins TRBV27 to TRBJ1-2; TRBD1 matches at 8 bases. CDR1 MNHEY and CDR2 SMNVEV come from the germline V gene (reference sequence). J gave up 4 bases and V 4 bases, and 5 bases lay outside the gene matches. There are 14 residues in the CDR3. The DNA of the CDR3 is TGTGCCAGCAGTTCGGACAGGGTGGGCTATGGCTACACCTTC. The encoded protein is CASSSDRVGYGYTF.

The chain carries TRBV20-1 and TRBJ2-1; D tentatively fits TRBD1 or TRBD2 (5 bases each). V lost 8 bases to trimming and J lost 10 bases, with 27 bases between them. The germline V gene has CDR1 DFQATT and CDR2 SNEGSKA (reference sequence). The CDR3 loop spans 15 amino acids. The CDR3 is CSTRRGAGSSYEQFF. CDR3 coding DNA: TGCAGTACTCGAAGGGGAGCAGGGAGCTCCTACGAGCAGTTCTTC.

V gene TRBV27 combines with J gene TRBJ1-1; a possible D gene is TRBD1 (6 bases). CDR1 and CDR2 (germline): MNHEY, SMNVEV (reference sequence). The CDR3 sequence is 14 residues long. Trimming took off 7 bases at V and 4 bases at J, with 16 bases between the two ends. Here the CDR3 reads CASTPNRESTEAFF. CDR3 coding DNA: TGTGCCAGCACCCCCAACAGGGAGAGCACTGAAGCTTTCTTT.